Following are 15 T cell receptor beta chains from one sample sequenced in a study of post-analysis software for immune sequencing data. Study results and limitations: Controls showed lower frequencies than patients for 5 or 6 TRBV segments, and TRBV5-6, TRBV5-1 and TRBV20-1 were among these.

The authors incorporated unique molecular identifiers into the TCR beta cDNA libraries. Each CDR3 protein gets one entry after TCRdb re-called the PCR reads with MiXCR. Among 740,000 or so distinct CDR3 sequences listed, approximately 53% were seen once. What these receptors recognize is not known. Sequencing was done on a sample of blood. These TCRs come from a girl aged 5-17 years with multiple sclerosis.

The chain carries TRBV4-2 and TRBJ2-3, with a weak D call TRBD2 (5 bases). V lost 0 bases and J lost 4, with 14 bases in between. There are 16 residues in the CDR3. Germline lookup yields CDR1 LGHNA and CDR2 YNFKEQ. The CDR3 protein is CASSQDTTGGADTQYF. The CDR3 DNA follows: TGTGCCAGCAGCCAAGATACAACTGGAGGTGCAGATACGCAGTATTTT.

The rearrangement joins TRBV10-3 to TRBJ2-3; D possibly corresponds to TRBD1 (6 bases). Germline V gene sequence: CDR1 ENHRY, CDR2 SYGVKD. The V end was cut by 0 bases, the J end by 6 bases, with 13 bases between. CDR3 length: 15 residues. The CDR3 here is CAISESAGASDTQYF. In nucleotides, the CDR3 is TGTGCCATCAGTGAGTCGGCAGGGGCTTCCGATACGCAGTATTTT.

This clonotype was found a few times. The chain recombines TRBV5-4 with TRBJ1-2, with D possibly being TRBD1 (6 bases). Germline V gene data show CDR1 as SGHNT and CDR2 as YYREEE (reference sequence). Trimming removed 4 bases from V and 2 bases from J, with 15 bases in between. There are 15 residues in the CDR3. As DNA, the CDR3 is TGTGCCAGCAGCCTAAACCCCACAGGGAACTATGGCTACACCTTC. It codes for CASSLNPTGNYGYTF. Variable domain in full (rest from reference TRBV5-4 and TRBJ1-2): ETGVTQSPTHLIKTRGQQVTLRCSSQSGHNTVSWYQQALGQGPQFIFQYYREEENGRGNFPPRFSGLQFPNYSSELNVNALELDDSALYLCASSLNPTGNYGYTFGSGTRLTVV.

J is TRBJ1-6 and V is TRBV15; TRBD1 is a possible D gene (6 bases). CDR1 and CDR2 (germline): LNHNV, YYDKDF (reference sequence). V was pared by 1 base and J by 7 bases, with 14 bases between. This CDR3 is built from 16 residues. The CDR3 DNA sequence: TGTGCCACCAGCAGAGGAGATACAGGGACCAATTCACCCCTCCACTTT. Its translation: CATSRGDTGTNSPLHF.

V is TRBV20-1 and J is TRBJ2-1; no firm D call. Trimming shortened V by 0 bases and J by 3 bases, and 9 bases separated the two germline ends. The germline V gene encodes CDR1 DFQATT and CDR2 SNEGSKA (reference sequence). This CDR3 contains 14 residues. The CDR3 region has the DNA TGCAGTGCTAGAGACCCGACCCGCTACAATGAGCAGTTCTTC. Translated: CSARDPTRYNEQFF.

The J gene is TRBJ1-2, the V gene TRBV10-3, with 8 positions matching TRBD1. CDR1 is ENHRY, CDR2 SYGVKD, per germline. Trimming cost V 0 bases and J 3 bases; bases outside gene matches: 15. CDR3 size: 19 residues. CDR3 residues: CAISESGRSWQGAHYGYTF. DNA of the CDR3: TGTGCCATCAGTGAGTCTGGTCGGAGCTGGCAGGGGGCTCACTATGGCTACACCTTC.

The CDR3 sequence: CVARGLLSGEQYF. The CDR3 DNA follows: TGCGTGGCCAGGGGGCTCCTAAGTGGCGAGCAGTACTTC. This chain joins TRBV29-1 and TRBJ2-5; 8 nucleotides agree with TRBD1. The DNA matches TRBJ2-7 better at its end, which makes the J call doubtful. Germline V gene data show CDR1 as SQVTM and CDR2 as ANQGSEA. There are 13 residues in the CDR3.

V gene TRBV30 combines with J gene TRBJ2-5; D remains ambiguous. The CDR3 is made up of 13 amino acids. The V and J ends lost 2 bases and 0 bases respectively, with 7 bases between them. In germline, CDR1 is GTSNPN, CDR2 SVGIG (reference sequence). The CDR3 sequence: CAWSLAYQETQYF. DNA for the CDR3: TGTGCCTGGAGTTTGGCGTACCAAGAGACCCAGTACTTC. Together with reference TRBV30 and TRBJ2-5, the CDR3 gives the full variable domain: SQTIHQWPATLVQPVGSPLSLECTVEGTSNPNLYWYRQAAGRGLQLLFYSVGIGQISSEVPQNLSASRPQDRQFILSSKKLLLSDSGFYLCAWSLAYQETQYFGPGTRLLVL.

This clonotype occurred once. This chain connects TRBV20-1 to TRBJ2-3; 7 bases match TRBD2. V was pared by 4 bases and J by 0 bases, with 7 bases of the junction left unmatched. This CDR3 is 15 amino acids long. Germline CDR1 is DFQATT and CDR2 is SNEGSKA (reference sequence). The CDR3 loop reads CSAIRGSQSTDTQYF. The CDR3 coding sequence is TGCAGTGCTATCCGCGGGAGTCAAAGCACAGATACGCAGTATTTT.

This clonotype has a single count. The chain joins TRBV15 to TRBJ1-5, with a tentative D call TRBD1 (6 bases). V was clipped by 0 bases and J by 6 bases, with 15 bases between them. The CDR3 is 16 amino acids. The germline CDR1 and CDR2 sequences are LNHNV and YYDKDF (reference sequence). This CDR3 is CATSRESRGGIQPQHF. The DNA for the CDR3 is TGTGCCACCAGCAGAGAGTCCCGAGGGGGAATTCAGCCCCAGCATTTT.

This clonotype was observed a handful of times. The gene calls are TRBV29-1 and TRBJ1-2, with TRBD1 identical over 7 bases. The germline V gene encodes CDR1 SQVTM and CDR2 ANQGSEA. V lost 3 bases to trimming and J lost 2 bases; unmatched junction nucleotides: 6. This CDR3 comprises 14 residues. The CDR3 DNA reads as TGCAGCGTTGATGTACAGGGGTCAAACTATGGCTACACCTTC. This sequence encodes CSVDVQGSNYGYTF. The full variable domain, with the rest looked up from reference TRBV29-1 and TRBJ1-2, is SAVISQKPSRDICQRGTSLTIQCQVDSQVTMMFWYRQQPGQSLTLIATANQGSEATYESGFVIDKFPISRPNLTFSTLTVSNMSPEDSSIYLCSVDVQGSNYGYTFGSGTRLTVV.

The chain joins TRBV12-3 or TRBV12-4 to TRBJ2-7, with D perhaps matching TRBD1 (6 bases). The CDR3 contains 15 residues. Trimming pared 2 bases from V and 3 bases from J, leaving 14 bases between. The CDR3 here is CASSLRAGDIYEQYF. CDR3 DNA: TGTGCCAGCAGTTTAAGGGCAGGGGATATCTACGAGCAGTACTTC.

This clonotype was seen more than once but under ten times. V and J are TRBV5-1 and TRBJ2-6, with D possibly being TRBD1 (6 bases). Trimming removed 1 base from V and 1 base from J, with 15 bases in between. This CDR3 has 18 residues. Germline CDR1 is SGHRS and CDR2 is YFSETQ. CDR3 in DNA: TGCGCCAGCAGCTTGAGGGTCGGGACACCATCTGGGGCCAACGTCCTGACTTTC. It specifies CASSLRVGTPSGANVLTF. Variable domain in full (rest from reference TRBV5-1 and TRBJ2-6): KAGVTQTPRYLIKTRGQQVTLSCSPISGHRSVSWYQQTPGQGLQFLFEYFSETQRNKGNFPGRFSGRQFSNSRSEMNVSTLELGDSALYLCASSLRVGTPSGANVLTFGAGSRLTVL.

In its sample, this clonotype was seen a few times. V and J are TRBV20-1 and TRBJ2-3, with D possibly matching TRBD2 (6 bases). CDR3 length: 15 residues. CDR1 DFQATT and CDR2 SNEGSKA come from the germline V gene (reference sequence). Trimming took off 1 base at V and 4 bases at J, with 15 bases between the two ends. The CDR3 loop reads CSARVGGTASDTQYF. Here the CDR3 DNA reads TGCAGTGCTAGAGTCGGCGGGACCGCCTCAGATACGCAGTATTTT.

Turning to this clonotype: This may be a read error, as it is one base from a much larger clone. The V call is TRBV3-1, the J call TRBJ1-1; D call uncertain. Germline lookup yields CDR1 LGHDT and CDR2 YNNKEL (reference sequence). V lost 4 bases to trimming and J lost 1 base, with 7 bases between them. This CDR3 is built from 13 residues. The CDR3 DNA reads TGTGCCAGCAGCCCGACATGGAACACTGAAGCTTTCTTT. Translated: CASSPTWNTEAFF.